This T cell receptor (beta chain) appears in the sequencing data of a study of T-cell reconstitution after alpha-beta-depleted transplantation in children. The library targeted TCRbeta and was prepared with unique molecular identifiers. Via MiXCR, TCRdb re-called the PCR reads, giving one row per CDR3 protein. The repertoire holds 250,000 to 300,000 distinct CDR3 sequences, with 10% as singletons. General study results and limits: Newly produced T cells mostly provided counts and TCRbeta diversity after one year, as hyperexpanded clones declined.

This clonotype was observed many times. The antigen is unknown. The CDR3 has 14 residues. Germline CDR1 and CDR2: SGHTA and FQGTGA. V lost 0 bases and J 10 bases, leaving 13 bases between the germline ends. This receptor was obtained from a boy under two years old with acute myeloid leukemia, due to receive a stem cell transplant. The gene calls are TRBV7-3 and TRBJ2-1; possibly TRBD2 for D (6 bases). This sample comprised PBMCs, obtained before TCRalphabeta/CD19-depleted stem cell transplant. This CDR3 reads CASSLTRRSGEQFF. CDR3 nucleotide sequence: TGTGCCAGCAGCTTAACCCGGAGAAGCGGGGAGCAGTTCTTC.